This TCR beta chain is from a study of post-analysis software for immune sequencing data. Whole-study findings and limits: Among multiple sclerosis patients, normalized Chao1 diversity was significantly below that of controls. Analysis by F measure revealed that same-batch samples clustered strongly together. Roughly five TRBV segments appeared more often in patients than in controls, and TRBV5-6, TRBV5-1 and TRBV20-1 were among these.

As concerns this clonotype: Its specificity is not known.

The CDR3 is 16 residues long. Per the germline V gene, CDR1 is SGHRS and CDR2 is YFSETQ. Trimming cost V 4 bases and J 0 bases; bases outside gene matches: 7. Unique molecular identifiers had been added to the TCR beta cDNA libraries. T cells numbering about 0.95 to 10 million gave rise to roughly 0.5 million cDNA molecules. TCRdb re-called the PCR reads through MiXCR, storing one row per CDR3 protein. This table has about 200,000 distinct CDR3 sequences, 29% appearing once. The clonotype comes from a girl aged 2-17 years with multiple sclerosis. The sequenced sample was blood. The chain carries TRBV5-1 and TRBJ2-3; 8 nucleotides match TRBD2. The CDR3 here is CASSTNSGKSTDTQYF. The CDR3, as DNA: TGCGCCAGCAGCACCAATAGCGGGAAAAGCACAGATACGCAGTATTTT.